This T cell receptor (beta chain) comes out of a study of PD-1 blockade in classical Hodgkin lymphoma. In the study overall: Patients were given intravenous nivolumab, 3 mg/kg, every 2 weeks.

As to this clone: The antigen remains undetermined.

Here immunoSEQ multiplex PCR was the method, and the copy in TCRdb shows in-frame clones only, minus some. The table has 75,000 to 100,000 clones, about 93% seen once. Whole-study results and caveats: Complete responders started with a diversity level that resembled newly diagnosed patients at baseline. Patients starting nivolumab under 1 year after ASCT were excluded.

The CDR3 totals 17 residues. The ends lost 0 bases at V and 1 base at J; junction bases unmatched: 4. In germline, CDR1 is SNHLY, CDR2 FYNNEI. The time point here: cycle 4 day 1 (C4D1), after five to seven weeks of nivolumab. No patient escaped relapse after autologous stem cell transplantation, and brentuximab vedotin exposure varied. Classifying best responses yielded complete response, partial response or progressive disease. The sample in question was peripheral blood mononuclear cells (PBMCs), obtained before the fourth cycle of nivolumab. The chain employs TRBV2 and TRBJ1-5, with TRBD1 identical over 9 bases. This receptor was taken from a human donor with classical Hodgkin lymphoma. CDR3 sequence: CASSEAGTGLSNQPQHF. CDR3 bases: TGTGCCAGCAGTGAAGCCGGGACAGGGTTGAGCAATCAGCCCCAGCATTTT.